The 15 T cell receptor beta chains given below trace back to one sample, sequenced in a study of blood T cell repertoires in COVID-19. Sequenced by immunoSEQ multiplex PCR; TCRdb stores in-frame clones only, minus some. Of a few hundred thousand clones listed, 83% are singletons. Sequenced: peripheral blood. The receptors come from a man in his forties or fifties with active or convalescent COVID-19.

This clone has just one count. The rearrangement joins TRBV5-4 to TRBJ1-2; D may be TRBD1 (6 bases). In germline, CDR1 is SGHNT, CDR2 YYREEE (reference sequence). V lost 0 bases to trimming and J lost 0 bases, with 12 bases between them. The CDR3 covers 16 residues. DNA for the CDR3: TGTGCCAGCAGCTTGGGACAGGATTATGCTAACTATGGCTACACCTTC. The encoded protein is CASSLGQDYANYGYTF.

This chain joins TRBV9 and TRBJ2-2, with 15 bases identical to TRBD2. The CDR3 loop spans 17 amino acids. The junction had 3 bases not matched to a gene; V was cut back by 2 bases and J by 4 bases. CDR1 and CDR2 from the germline V gene are SGDLS and YYNGEE. The CDR3 DNA is TGTGCCAGCAGCGTGGGACTAGCGGGGGGCAGCACCGGGGAGCTGTTTTTT. It specifies CASSVGLAGGSTGELFF. The whole variable domain, remainder taken from reference TRBV9 and TRBJ2-2, is DSGVTQTPKHLITATGQRVTLRCSPRSGDLSVYWYQQSLDQGLQFLIQYYNGEERAKGNILERFSAQQFPDLHSELNLSSLELGDSALYFCASSVGLAGGSTGELFFGEGSRLTVL.

J is TRBJ2-5 and V is TRBV6-2 or TRBV6-3, with a weak D call TRBD1 (5 bases). V was cut by 5 bases and J by 2 bases, with 12 bases left in between. Germline loops: CDR1 MNHEY, CDR2 SVGEGT. This CDR3 spans 14 amino acids. Here the CDR3 reads CASSQTQEQETQYF. Written as DNA, the CDR3 is TGTGCCAGCAGTCAAACACAGGAGCAAGAGACCCAGTACTTC.

This clone was seen more than once but under ten times. J is TRBJ2-7 and V is TRBV2, with D maybe TRBD1 (6 bases). The ends were cut back, 5 bases at V and 3 bases at J, with 14 bases in the middle. The CDR3 totals 14 residues. Per the germline V gene, CDR1 is SNHLY and CDR2 is FYNNEI. The CDR3 is CASSTDSRYYEQYF. DNA of the CDR3: TGTGCCAGCAGTACGGACAGCCGATACTACGAGCAGTACTTC.

The rearrangement uses TRBV25-1 and TRBJ2-7, with 9 bases matching TRBD2. CDR3 size: 15 residues. Germline CDR1 reads MGHDK; CDR2 reads SYGVNS. Trimming cost V 0 bases and J 3 bases; bases outside gene matches: 3. The CDR3 DNA reads as TGTGCCAGCAGTGAATATAGCGGGGGCCACTACGAGCAGTACTTC. Its translation: CASSEYSGGHYEQYF.

The V and J genes are TRBV7-2 and TRBJ2-7; 7 bases are a match to TRBD2. The CDR3 extends over 14 amino acids. Trimming cost V 0 bases and J 5 bases; bases outside gene matches: 4. Germline values: CDR1 SGHTA, CDR2 FQGNSA. In DNA, the CDR3 is TGTGCCAGCAGCTTAGCACAGGCGGGGGACGAGCAGTACTTC. Its translation: CASSLAQAGDEQYF.

The V and J genes are TRBV4-2 and TRBJ1-1; D is uncertain. Germline-derived CDR1 and CDR2 are LGHNA and YNFKEQ. The CDR3 spans 13 residues. Trimming left V 0 bases short and J 7 bases short, with 9 bases between. The CDR3 is CASSQEGLSEAFF. CDR3 DNA sequence: TGTGCCAGCAGCCAAGAGGGCTTAAGTGAAGCTTTCTTT.

This sequence joins TRBV6-6 and TRBJ2-1; tentative D call: TRBD1 (5 bases). Germline CDR1 and CDR2: MNHNY and SVGAGI (reference sequence). The CDR3 totals 16 residues. The V end lost 4 bases, the J end lost 5 bases, and 18 bases lay between the germline ends. The CDR3 is CASSLSVGAGNNEQFF. CDR3 bases: TGTGCCAGCAGTTTAAGCGTAGGGGCAGGTAACAATGAGCAGTTCTTC.

The rearrangement joins TRBV13 to TRBJ1-1; the D gene is possibly TRBD1 (6 bases). Germline V gene data show CDR1 as PRHDT and CDR2 as FYEKMQ (reference sequence). The CDR3 covers 13 residues. V was pared by 3 bases and J by 7 bases, with 12 bases between. The CDR3 DNA follows: TGTGCCAGCAGCTTGGCCTGGACAGTTGAAGCTTTCTTT. Its translation: CASSLAWTVEAFF. Complete variable domain (other parts from reference TRBV13 and TRBJ1-1): AAGVIQSPRHLIKEKRETATLKCYPIPRHDTVYWYQQGPGQDPQFLISFYEKMQSDKGSIPDRFSAQQFSDYHSELNMSSLELGDSALYFCASSLAWTVEAFFGQGTRLTVV.

The sample holds one count of this clone. The chain joins TRBV7-9 to TRBJ2-1, with 10 nucleotides matching TRBD1. CDR3 length: 16 residues. V was clipped by 1 base and J by 7 bases; unmatched bases: 7. Germline CDR1 SEHNR, CDR2 FQNEAQ (reference sequence). CDR3 sequence (DNA): TGTGCCAGCAGCTTAGTGGGACAGGGGTACCGAAATGAGCAGTTCTTC. Translated, it gives CASSLVGQGYRNEQFF. The variable domain in full, completed from reference TRBV7-9 and TRBJ2-1, reads DTGVSQNPRHKITKRGQNVTFRCDPISEHNRLYWYRQTLGQGPEFLTYFQNEAQLEKSRLLSDRFSAERPKGSFSTLEIQRTEQGDSAMYLCASSLVGQGYRNEQFFGPGTRLTVL.

The V and J genes are TRBV27 and TRBJ2-3; no clear D. V lost 3 bases to trimming and J lost 4 bases, with 5 bases between them. The CDR3 contains 12 residues. Germline CDR1 MNHEY, CDR2 SMNVEV (reference sequence). CDR3 in DNA: TGTGCCAGCAGTTTTGAGGCAGATACGCAGTATTTT. This encodes CASSFEADTQYF.

The chain combines TRBV9 with TRBJ2-5, with D tentatively TRBD1 (6 bases). Germline CDR1 reads SGDLS; CDR2 reads YYNGEE. CDR3 length equals 15 residues. The V end was cut by 0 bases, the J end by 5 bases, with 14 bases between. CDR3 loop: CASSVDQGLVETQYF. CDR3 sequence (DNA): TGTGCCAGCAGCGTAGACCAGGGGTTAGTGGAGACCCAGTACTTC.

V and J are TRBV19 and TRBJ2-7, with 11 bases aligning to TRBD2. V was clipped by 5 bases and J by 3 bases; unmatched bases: 0. The CDR3 is made up of 13 amino acids. From germline, CDR1 is LNHDA and CDR2 SQIVND (reference sequence). The CDR3 is CASSGLAGYEQYF. CDR3 nucleotide sequence: TGTGCCAGTAGTGGACTAGCGGGCTACGAGCAGTACTTC.

V gene TRBV7-3 combines with J gene TRBJ2-1; D is possibly TRBD2 (6 bases). Germline V gene data show CDR1 as SGHTA and CDR2 as FQGTGA. The length of the CDR3 is 16 residues. V lost 6 bases to trimming and J lost 5 bases, with 20 bases between them. CDR3 coding DNA: TGTGCCAGCAGAACGGAGGGGAGTAGTCCGGACAATGAGCAGTTCTTC. Encoded protein: CASRTEGSSPDNEQFF.

The chain is built from TRBV6-5 and TRBJ2-5; the D gene is possibly TRBD2 (5 bases). The CDR3 contains 14 residues. V was pared by 0 bases and J by 5 bases, with 10 bases between. CDR1 is MNHEY and CDR2 is SVGAGI in the germline V gene. CDR3: CASSYSVGKETQYF. The CDR3 DNA reads as TGTGCCAGCAGTTACTCGGTCGGGAAGGAGACCCAGTACTTC.